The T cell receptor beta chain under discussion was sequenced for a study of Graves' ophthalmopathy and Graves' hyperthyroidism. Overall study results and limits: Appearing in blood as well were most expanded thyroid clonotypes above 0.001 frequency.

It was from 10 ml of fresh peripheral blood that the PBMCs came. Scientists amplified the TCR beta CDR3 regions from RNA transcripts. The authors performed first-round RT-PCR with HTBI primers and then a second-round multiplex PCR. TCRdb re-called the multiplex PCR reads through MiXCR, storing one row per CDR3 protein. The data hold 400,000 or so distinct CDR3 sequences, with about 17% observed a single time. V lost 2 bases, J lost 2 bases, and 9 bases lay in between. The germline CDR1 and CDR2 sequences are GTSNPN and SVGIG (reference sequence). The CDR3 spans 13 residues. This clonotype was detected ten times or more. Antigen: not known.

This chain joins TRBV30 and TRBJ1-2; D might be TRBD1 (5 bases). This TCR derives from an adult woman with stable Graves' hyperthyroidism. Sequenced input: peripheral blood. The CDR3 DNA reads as TGTGCCTGGAGTCCCCAGGGAAACTATGGCTACACCTTC. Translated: CAWSPQGNYGYTF.